Listed below are T cell receptor beta chains from one sample, sequenced in a study of Ad26.COV2.S vaccination and SARS-CoV-2 variants. This table comes from immunoSEQ multiplex PCR, and its TCRdb copy is limited to in-frame clones, with some not included. This table holds some 480,000 clones, 87% found once. The sequencing used peripheral blood, collected in a trial of Ad26.COV2.S vaccine versus placebo. The receptors were gathered from a person aged 18-65 years who received the Ad26.COV2.S COVID-19 vaccine or a placebo. Each CDR3 is given with its conserved first and last residue. D genes are given only for firm matches. Some rows have no size entry. The others give once, few or many, or a class for an expanded clone.

>TRBJ2-2|TRBV4-1|-|TRBD2
CASSQDRHSGQATGELFF
TGCGCCAGCAGCCAAGATCGCCATAGCGGGCAGGCCACCGGGGAGCTGTTTTTT
>TRBJ2-3|TRBV27|-|-
CASKSYGGLTDTQYF
TGTGCCAGCAAATCTTATGGGGGGCTCACAGATACGCAGTATTTT
>TRBJ2-7|TRBV29-1|-|-
CSARGGTAYDEQYF
TGCAGCGCCCGGGGGGGGACAGCTTACGACGAGCAGTACTTC
>TRBJ1-1|TRBV6-5|few|TRBD1
CASSTRGLTEAFF
TGTGCCAGCAGTACCAGGGGGCTCACTGAAGCTTTCTTT
>TRBJ1-1|TRBV28|-|-
CASRNRGPMNTEAFF
TGTGCCAGCCGCAACCGAGGGCCTATGAACACTGAAGCTTTCTTT
>TRBJ1-1|TRBV6-4|-|-
CASTDGQKSEAFF
TGTGCCAGCACAGACGGCCAAAAGTCTGAAGCTTTCTTT
>TRBJ1-5|TRBV28|-|-
CATMGAGSNQPQHF
TGTGCCACCATGGGAGCTGGGAGCAATCAGCCCCAGCATTTT
>TRBJ1-6|TRBV4-2|-|-
CASSLGVPGDNSPLHF
TGTGCCAGCAGCCTTGGGGTACCAGGCGATAATTCACCCCTCCACTTT
>TRBJ2-7|TRBV9|-|-
CASSPGSTSYEQYF
TGTGCCAGCAGCCCGGGCTCCACCTCCTACGAGCAGTACTTC
>TRBJ2-7|TRBV7-2|-|-
CASSPALGQYF
TGTGCCAGCAGCCCGGCCCTGGGGCAGTACTTC
>TRBJ1-5|TRBV28|-|-
CASSLVRGIQPQHF
TGTGCCAGCAGTTTAGTAAGGGGAATACAGCCCCAGCATTTT
>TRBJ1-3|TRBV9|-|-
CASSVRDEVGNTIYF
TGTGCCAGCAGCGTGAGGGATGAAGTAGGTAACACCATATATTTT
>TRBJ2-1|TRBV4-2|-|TRBD2
CASSKPSGSSYNEQFF
TGTGCCAGCAGCAAACCTAGCGGGAGCTCCTACAATGAGCAGTTCTTC
>TRBJ1-1|TRBV11-3|-|-
CASSFKGGTEAFF
TGTGCCAGCAGCTTTAAGGGTGGCACTGAAGCTTTCTTT
>TRBJ1-1|TRBV2|many|TRBD1
CASRPRTGQDGTEAFF
TGTGCCAGCCGCCCCCGGACAGGGCAGGACGGCACTGAAGCTTTCTTT
>TRBJ1-1|TRBV4-2|-|TRBD1
CASSREIRGDTEAFF
TGTGCCAGCAGCCGCGAAATCAGGGGGGACACTGAAGCTTTCTTT
>TRBJ1-3|TRBV10-3|-|-
CAMGQISGNTIYF
TGTGCCATGGGTCAGATCTCTGGAAACACCATATATTTT
>TRBJ2-5|TRBV7-2|few|-
CASSNGQEGETQYF
TGTGCCAGCAGTAACGGACAAGAGGGGGAGACCCAGTACTTC
>TRBJ1-2|TRBV6-1|once|-
CASSATGLGRDFNHGYTF
TGTGCCAGCAGTGCCACGGGACTAGGGCGGGACTTTAACCATGGCTACACCTTC
>TRBJ2-7|TRBV18|few|TRBD1
CASSLEDRAAEQYF
TGTGCCAGCTCACTCGAGGACAGGGCGGCCGAGCAGTACTTC
>TRBJ1-1|TRBV28|-|-
CASRGGDTEAFF
TGTGCCAGCCGGGGGGGAGACACTGAAGCTTTCTTT
>TRBJ1-5|TRBV6-2/TRBV6-3|-|-
CASSLRRQAGNQPQHF
TGTGCCAGCAGTCTCCGGAGGCAGGCGGGCAATCAGCCCCAGCATTTT
>TRBJ2-7|TRBV7-3|-|TRBD2
CASSPAPAGVKYF
TGTGCCAGCAGCCCGGCCCCAGCGGGAGTGAAGTACTTC
>TRBJ2-7|TRBV12-2|-|-
CASRPRGSGVSYEQYF
TGTGCAAGTCGCCCCCGTGGGTCGGGAGTGTCCTACGAGCAGTACTTC
>TRBJ2-7|TRBV2|-|TRBD1
CASSEIRTGVTYEQYF
TGTGCCAGCAGTGAAATTAGGACAGGGGTGACCTACGAGCAGTACTTC
>TRBJ2-1|TRBV6-2/TRBV6-3|-|-
CASSFRNEQFF
TGTGCCAGCAGTTTCCGCAATGAGCAGTTCTTC
>TRBJ2-3|TRBV28|once|TRBD2
CASSLPRGGLAYDF
TGTGCCAGCAGTCTCCCACGGGGGGGTCTAGCCTACGATTTT
>TRBJ2-5|TRBV5-1|-|-
CASSTGLRAETQYF
TGCGCCAGCAGCACCGGCTTGAGGGCAGAGACCCAGTACTTC
>TRBJ1-6|TRBV4-3|-|-
CASSQRDSSPLHF
TGCGCCAGCAGCCAGAGAGATAGTTCACCCCTCCACTTT
>TRBJ1-1|TRBV28|-|-
CASSLFGGLGRGNTEAFF
TGTGCCAGCAGTTTATTCGGGGGGCTTGGCCGGGGGAACACTGAAGCTTTCTTT
>TRBJ2-7|TRBV6-5|-|-
CASRPGPYEQYF
TGTGCCAGCAGACCCGGGCCTTACGAGCAGTACTTC
>TRBJ2-6|TRBV9|-|TRBD2
CASSFNTAGGAGANVLTF
TGTGCCAGCAGCTTTAATACAGCGGGAGGGGCTGGGGCCAACGTCCTGACTTTC
>TRBJ2-2|TRBV9|-|TRBD1
CASSADRDTGELFF
TGTGCCAGCAGCGCGGACAGGGATACCGGGGAGCTGTTTTTT
>TRBJ2-7|TRBV28|-|TRBD2
CASSTGTSGIRYEQYF
TGTGCCAGCTCAACTGGGACTAGCGGGATTCGCTACGAGCAGTACTTC
>TRBJ1-4|TRBV5-1|-|-
CASSGTPVATNEKLFF
TGCGCCAGCAGTGGGACCCCCGTTGCAACTAATGAAAAACTGTTTTTT
>TRBJ2-7|TRBV27|few|-
CASRTVRDSTYEQYF
TGTGCCAGCAGGACGGTCCGGGACTCAACTTACGAGCAGTACTTC
>TRBJ2-2|TRBV30|-|-
CAWQTGYTGELFF
TGTGCCTGGCAAACAGGGTACACCGGGGAGCTGTTTTTT
>TRBJ1-2|TRBV4-2|-|-
CASSQDRGGSGFNYGYTF
TGTGCCAGCAGCCAAGATCGGGGAGGGAGCGGCTTCAACTATGGCTACACCTTC
>TRBJ2-1|TRBV7-6|-|TRBD2
CASSTPKAGGYNEQFF
TGTGCCAGCAGCACCCCGAAGGCGGGAGGCTACAATGAGCAGTTCTTC
>TRBJ2-3|TRBV7-3|-|-
CASSLRSVDTQYF
TGTGCCAGCAGCTTAAGGTCCGTAGATACGCAGTATTTT
>TRBJ2-5|TRBV6-2/TRBV6-3|-|-
CASSYSRGHQETQYF
TGTGCCAGCAGTTACAGCCGGGGACACCAAGAGACCCAGTACTTC
>TRBJ2-7|TRBV19|-|-
CASSINPLKDGEQYF
TGTGCCAGTAGTATAAACCCACTGAAGGATGGGGAGCAGTACTTC
>TRBJ1-3|TRBV5-1|many|-
CASSLVPPTGSGNTIYF
TGCGCCAGCAGCTTGGTCCCCCCCACAGGGTCTGGAAACACCATATATTTT
>TRBJ2-2|TRBV4-3|-|TRBD2
CASSRDLAGGSTGELFF
TGCGCCAGCAGCCGAGACCTAGCGGGAGGTAGCACCGGGGAGCTGTTTTTT
>TRBJ2-7|TRBV7-6|-|-
CASSPRGLGAREQYF
TGTGCCAGCAGCCCACGGGGATTAGGGGCTCGCGAGCAGTACTTC
>TRBJ1-1|TRBV7-3|-|-
CASSWDRDTEAFF
TGTGCCAGCAGCTGGGACCGGGACACTGAAGCTTTCTTT
>TRBJ1-1|TRBV28|few|-
CASKEGRGNTEAFF
TGTGCCAGCAAAGAGGGAAGAGGGAACACTGAAGCTTTCTTT
>TRBJ2-1|TRBV5-4|-|TRBD2
CASHPPGTSGRGEQFF
TGTGCCAGCCATCCCCCCGGGACTAGCGGGAGAGGTGAGCAGTTCTTC
>TRBJ1-5|TRBV18|-|-
CASSAQVISNQPQHF
TGTGCCAGCTCAGCCCAGGTGATTAGCAATCAGCCCCAGCATTTT
>TRBJ2-7|TRBV28|-|-
CASSSRRTIYYEQYF
TGTGCCAGCAGTTCACGGAGGACTATCTACTACGAGCAGTACTTC
>TRBJ2-1|TRBV3-1/TRBV3-2|-|TRBD2
CASSRGGEQFF
TGTGCCAGCAGCCGGGGGGGTGAGCAGTTCTTC
>TRBJ2-7|TRBV5-1|-|-
CASSPRVSYEQYF
TGCGCCAGCAGCCCCAGAGTTTCCTACGAGCAGTACTTC